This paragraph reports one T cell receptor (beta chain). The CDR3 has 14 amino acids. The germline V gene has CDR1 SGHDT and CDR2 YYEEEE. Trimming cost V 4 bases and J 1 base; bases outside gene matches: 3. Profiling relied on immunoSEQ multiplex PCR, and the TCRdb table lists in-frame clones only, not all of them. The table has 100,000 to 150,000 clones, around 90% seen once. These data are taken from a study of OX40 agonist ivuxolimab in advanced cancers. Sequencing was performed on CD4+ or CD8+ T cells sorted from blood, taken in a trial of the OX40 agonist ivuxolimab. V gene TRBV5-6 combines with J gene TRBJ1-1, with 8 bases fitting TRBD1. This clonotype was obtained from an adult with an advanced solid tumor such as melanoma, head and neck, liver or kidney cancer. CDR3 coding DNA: TGTGCCAGCAGCCCGGGACAGGCGAACACTGAAGCTTTCTTT. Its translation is CASSPGQANTEAFF.